The rows below give T cell receptor beta chains drawn from one sample of a study of T-cell reconstitution after alpha-beta-depleted transplantation in children. In TCRdb, the PCR reads were re-called with MiXCR into one record per CDR3 protein. Of 600,000 to 700,000 distinct CDR3 sequences in the sample, roughly 17% are singletons; the top ten hold over 0.95%. The material sequenced was PBMCs from the stem cell graft donor, taken from the stem cell graft. The receptors come from a human donor who donated a stem cell graft to a child with acute myeloid leukemia. CDR3s leave out the opening cysteine and the closing phenylalanine or tryptophan.

V: TRBV20-1
J: TRBJ2-5
CDR3: SARVFVGEQETQY

V: TRBV20-1
J: TRBJ2-7
CDR3: SARVGAGGSYEQY

V: TRBV7-3
J: TRBJ2-3
CDR3: ASSRAGLPGDTQY

V: TRBV7-9
J: TRBJ1-1
CDR3: ASRFDRLNTEAF

V: TRBV20-1
J: TRBJ2-1
CDR3: SATPGNEQF

V: TRBV20-1
J: TRBJ1-1
CDR3: SSEVLLGLYTEAF

V: TRBV11-2
J: TRBJ2-5
CDR3: ASSLDGVQRGWETQY

V: TRBV4-1
J: TRBJ1-5
CDR3: ASSPIGGTNQPQH

V: TRBV21-1
J: TRBJ2-7
CDR3: ASSPSPGGTSYEQY

V: TRBV4-3
J: TRBJ2-1
CDR3: ASSQFRANEQF

V: TRBV7-2
J: TRBJ2-5
CDR3: ASSLGGVPETQY

V: TRBV28
J: TRBJ1-5
CDR3: ASSLVQGSNQPQH

V: TRBV7-9
J: TRBJ2-5
CDR3: ASSLVRETQY

V: TRBV20-1
J: TRBJ2-1
CDR3: SAISHGGRSYNEQF

V: TRBV20-1
J: TRBJ2-2
CDR3: SASSDRGTGELF

V: TRBV15
J: TRBJ1-4
CDR3: ATSSPLQDEKLF

V: TRBV5-5
J: TRBJ2-1
CDR3: ASSHISNEQF

V: TRBV12-3/TRBV12-4
J: TRBJ2-1
CDR3: ASSPRAGGPDEQF

V: TRBV12-3/TRBV12-4
J: TRBJ2-3
CDR3: ASSFRGTTDTQY

V: TRBV20-1
J: TRBJ1-1
CDR3: SARVEGGLSAF

V: TRBV6-1
J: TRBJ2-3
CDR3: ASGADTQY

V: TRBV20-1
J: TRBJ1-1
CDR3: SATPRGADTEAF

V: TRBV10-3
J: TRBJ2-1
CDR3: AISPLAGGAPSYNEQF

V: TRBV7-2
J: TRBJ2-5
CDR3: ASSSGPQGTQY

V: TRBV11-2
J: TRBJ2-1
CDR3: ASSLIPRDEQF

V: TRBV20-1
J: TRBJ1-4
CDR3: SASDSGKTNEKLF

V: TRBV12-3/TRBV12-4
J: TRBJ2-3
CDR3: ASSLAAREKY

V: TRBV18
J: TRBJ2-5
CDR3: ASSPGQGGKTQY

V: TRBV7-2
J: TRBJ2-1
CDR3: ASSVDSTVRNEQF

V: TRBV4-2
J: TRBJ2-2
CDR3: ASSQDPGDRVAGELF

V: TRBV20-1
J: TRBJ2-5
CDR3: SAKLAGGQETQY

V: TRBV5-1
J: TRBJ2-1
CDR3: ASSLDKRSPYNEQF

V: TRBV15
J: TRBJ2-5
CDR3: ATSKDGGETQY

V: TRBV20-1
J: TRBJ2-1
CDR3: SARELAYNEQF

V: TRBV2
J: TRBJ2-2
CDR3: ASSEAGAWDTGELF

V: TRBV9
J: TRBJ2-1
CDR3: ASNWVISYNEQF

V: TRBV5-6
J: TRBJ2-1
CDR3: ASSLFFHEQF

V: TRBV20-1
J: TRBJ1-2
CDR3: SADPHPAAYGYT

V: TRBV2
J: TRBJ2-2
CDR3: ASSVDARQGLNTGELF

V: TRBV10-3
J: TRBJ1-6
CDR3: AIRTDSDYNSPLH

V: TRBV20-1
J: TRBJ2-1
CDR3: SARDLVPHPNNEQF

V: TRBV6-6
J: TRBJ2-1
CDR3: ASSSPWDEQF